This T cell receptor (beta chain) was observed in a study of blood T cell repertoires in COVID-19. About the study: The samples span acute and convalescent COVID-19 from the United States, Italy and Spain. PBMCs, B-cell-depleted T cells, or T cells were the source of the cDNA or gDNA that made up the material.

Original processing methods: Estimation of nucleated cell counts was performed using reference gene primer amplification. Measured with immunoSEQ multiplex PCR; TCRdb has only the in-frame clones, and not every one. V and J calls plus clone size are reproduced from that table; the DNA served to infer D and trimming. The table shows 40,000 to 50,000 clones, with nearly 90% occurring only once. The sample consisted of peripheral blood. The TCR was taken from a man aged 55 to 70 with acute or convalescent COVID-19.

The CDR3 here is CASSPSGGGTEAFF. For the CDR3, the DNA is TGTGCCAGCAGCCCGTCCGGGGGTGGGACTGAAGCTTTCTTT. The chain is built from TRBV3-1 (or the pseudogene TRBV3-2) and TRBJ1-1; TRBD1 is a possible D gene (5 bases). CDR3 size: 14 residues. Trimming removed 4 bases at V and 5 bases at J, with 14 bases between. Germline CDR1 LGHDT, CDR2 YNNKEL (reference sequence).